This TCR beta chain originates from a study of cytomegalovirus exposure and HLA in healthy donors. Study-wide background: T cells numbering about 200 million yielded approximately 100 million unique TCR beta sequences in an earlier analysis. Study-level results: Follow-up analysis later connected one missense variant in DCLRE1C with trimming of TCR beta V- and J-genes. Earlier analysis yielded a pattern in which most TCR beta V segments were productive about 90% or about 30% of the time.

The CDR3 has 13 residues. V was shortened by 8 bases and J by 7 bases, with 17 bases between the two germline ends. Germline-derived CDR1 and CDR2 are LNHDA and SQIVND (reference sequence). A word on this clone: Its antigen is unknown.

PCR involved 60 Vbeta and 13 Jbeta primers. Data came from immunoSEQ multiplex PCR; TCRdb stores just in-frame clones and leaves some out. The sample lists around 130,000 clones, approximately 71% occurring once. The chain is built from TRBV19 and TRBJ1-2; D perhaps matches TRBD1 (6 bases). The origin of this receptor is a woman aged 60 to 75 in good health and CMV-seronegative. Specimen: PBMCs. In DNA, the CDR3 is TGTGCCAGTGCCCCCCAGGGGCCGGGTGGCTACACCTTC. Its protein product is CASAPQGPGGYTF. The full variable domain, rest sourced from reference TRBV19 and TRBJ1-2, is DGGITQSPKYLFRKEGQNVTLSCEQNLNHDAMYWYRQDPGQGLRLIYYSQIVNDFQKGDIAEGYSVSREKKESFPLTVTSAQKNPTAFYLCASAPQGPGGYTFGSGTRLTVV.